Given below is one TCR beta chain in context. These data come from a study of blood T cell repertoires in COVID-19. Trimming cost V 0 bases and J 4 bases, with 14 bases left between them. This CDR3 has 16 amino acids. Germline V gene lookup returns CDR1 SGHTS and CDR2 YDEGEE. Sequencing was performed with immunoSEQ multiplex PCR; in TCRdb, only in-frame clones are kept and a portion is missing. The repertoire holds approximately 350,000 clones, with more than 75% as singletons. This clonotype originated in a woman aged 45-59 years with COVID-19, enrolled during active disease. Sequenced: peripheral blood. The chain employs TRBV5-8 and TRBJ2-1; D remains unclear. Here the CDR3 DNA reads TGTGCCAGCAGCTTGGGAGCCCCGCCGAGGTACAATGAGCAGTTCTTC. Its translation: CASSLGAPPRYNEQFF.